Given below is one T cell receptor beta chain in context. The antigen is unknown. This sample was taken from a study of T cell responses to AZD1222 COVID-19 vaccine. Assay: immunoSEQ multiplex PCR; the TCRdb copy retains only in-frame clones and omits some. The sample has roughly 120,000 clones, about nine tenths seen once. Regarding the study as a whole: It was only a handful of AZD1222 recipients who were seropositive at baseline. Targets within unmutated variant regions were reportedly found for nearly half of spike-specific TCRs.

The germline gives CDR1 MDHEN, CDR2 SYDVKM. V was shortened by 5 bases and J by 10 bases, with 23 bases between the two germline ends. This CDR3 contains 15 residues. The receptor comes from an adult who received the AZD1222 COVID-19 vaccine. The gene calls are TRBV28 and TRBJ1-2; perhaps TRBD1 as D (5 bases). The material sequenced was peripheral blood, taken 28 days after the second AZD1222 dose. CDR3 residues: CASSPYRDSSGIYTF. Written as DNA, the CDR3 is TGTGCCAGCAGTCCATACCGGGACTCCTCTGGGATCTACACCTTC.